The sequence of this T cell receptor beta chain was determined in a study of early T cells in non-severe SARS-CoV-2 infection. For the study at large: The authors sequenced bulk RNA from unsorted whole blood, leaving chains unpaired.

Individual cDNA molecules were tagged with unique molecular identifiers, the study reported. Via MiXCR, TCRdb re-called the 5' RACE reads, giving one row per CDR3 protein. The sample has 75,000 to 100,000 distinct CDR3 sequences, around 15% seen once; the top ten hold approximately 0.5%. V trimming: 3 bases; J trimming: 10 bases; junction bases outside the gene matches: 8. From germline, CDR1 is GTSNPN and CDR2 SVGIG (reference sequence). The CDR3 is 14 amino acids. This TCR was recovered from an adult who was a healthcare worker with PCR-confirmed SARS-CoV-2 infection or an uninfected control (not recorded which). The specimen was whole blood. This sequence joins TRBV30 and TRBJ1-6; 8 bases agree with TRBD1. Here the CDR3 reads CAWRAKDRGSPLHF. The CDR3 DNA is TGTGCCTGGAGGGCCAAAGACAGGGGATCACCCCTCCACTTT.